One and the same sample provided the 27 T cell receptor beta chains below, sequenced in a study of Graves' ophthalmopathy and Graves' hyperthyroidism (dated 2018 in TCRdb). Sequencing instrument: Illumina HiSeq 2000. For repertoire sequencing, TCR beta CDR3 regions were amplified from RNA transcripts. HTBI primers and the Qiagen OneStep RT-PCR kit were used in a first-round RT-PCR, which was followed by a second-round multiplex PCR, size selection and purification. The public sequencing data were trimmed at Q25 with fastp and processed into clonotypes with MiXCR by TCRdb, which kept only in-frame beta chains. Duplicate CDR3 protein sequences are folded into a single record with the most common DNA and genes. The sample profile shows around 400,000 distinct CDR3 sequences; around a fifth of them were found once. Roughly 3% of the sample is held by the ten biggest clonotypes. The specimen was peripheral blood. The origin of the receptors is a woman aged 18 to 35 with stable Graves' hyperthyroidism. Donor details come from another sample of the same person, matched by shared clones.

This clonotype was observed many times. The chain combines TRBV19 with TRBJ2-7; D possibly corresponds to TRBD1 (6 bases). V lost 6 bases and J 4 bases, leaving 19 bases between the germline ends. Germline values: CDR1 LNHDA, CDR2 SQIVND (reference sequence). The CDR3 has 15 residues. CDR3 sequence reads: CASSGSRDTSYEQYF. DNA of the CDR3: TGTGCCAGTAGCGGTTCCCGGGACACTTCTTACGAGCAGTACTTC.

This clonotype was counted at least ten times. The rearrangement uses TRBV20-1 and TRBJ2-7; D perhaps matches TRBD1 (5 bases). The CDR3 runs 14 residues. Germline V gives CDR1 DFQATT, CDR2 SNEGSKA (reference sequence). V was clipped by 3 bases and J by 3 bases, with 15 bases between them. The DNA for the CDR3 is TGCAGTGCTAGCGTAGGTGGCAGGGACTACGAGCAGTACTTC. It translates to CSASVGGRDYEQYF.

In this sample, this clonotype turned up many times. V is TRBV7-2 and J is TRBJ2-3; a possible D gene is TRBD2 (6 bases). The ends were cut back, 5 bases at V and 4 bases at J, with 16 bases in the middle. The CDR3 is 15 amino acids. Germline CDR1 SGHTA, CDR2 FQGNSA. This CDR3 reads CASSPLGGASDTQYF. CDR3 DNA sequence: TGTGCCAGCAGCCCCTTGGGGGGAGCGTCAGATACGCAGTATTTT.

This chain uses TRBV12-3 or TRBV12-4 with TRBJ1-1; D gene ambiguous. The V end was cut by 8 bases, the J end by 4 bases, with 17 bases between. The CDR3 is 14 amino acids. In DNA form, the CDR3 reads TGTGCCAGCCTTAAGAGGAGCGAAGGCACTGAAGCTTTCTTT. Its translation is CASLKRSEGTEAFF.

J is TRBJ1-1 and V is TRBV15; D is ambiguous. This CDR3 contains 13 residues. CDR1 and CDR2 from the germline V gene are LNHNV and YYDKDF (reference sequence). V was cut by 1 base and J by 6 bases, with 9 bases left in between. CDR3 sequence (DNA): TGTGCCACCAGCAGAGCGGTCCCTGCTGAAGCTTTCTTT. Amino acid sequence: CATSRAVPAEAFF.

Notes on this clonotype: This may be a read error: a much more frequent sequence differs by one nucleotide. The DNA is omitted, as the CDR3 cannot be located on it reliably, and the CDR3 follows TCRdb's listing. The chain recombines TRBV6-5 with TRBJ1-2; the table's D gene call, TRBD1, was not cross checked with the DNA. The CDR3 is made up of 15 amino acids, end residues included. Looked up from germline, CDR1 is MNHEY and CDR2 is SVGAGI. CDR3 protein: CASSTSGQGDYGYAF.

This sequence joins TRBV20-1 and TRBJ1-1; no firm D call. CDR3 length: 13 amino acids. CDR1 and CDR2 from the germline V gene are DFQATT and SNEGSKA (reference sequence). V shed 6 bases and J shed 0 bases, with 11 bases lying between them. CDR3 sequence reads: CSAQDGVNTEAFF. The CDR3 nucleotides read TGCAGTGCCCAGGACGGGGTGAACACTGAAGCTTTCTTT.

The chain recombines TRBV28 with TRBJ1-5; D unclear. V lost 5 bases to trimming and J lost 3 bases, with 8 bases between them. The CDR3 sequence is 13 residues long. Looked up from germline, CDR1 is MDHEN and CDR2 is SYDVKM. DNA for the CDR3: TGTGCCAGCAGTCGACCGCCCAATCAGCCCCAGCATTTT. Translation: CASSRPPNQPQHF.

The genes are TRBV11-2 and TRBJ2-7, with 9 nucleotides matching TRBD1. There are 16 residues in the CDR3. Germline V lookup: CDR1 SGHAT, CDR2 FQNNGV. Losses at the gene ends were 3 bases for V and 4 bases for J; bases not matched to a gene: 10. The CDR3 protein is CASSFSTGTGNYEQYF. In DNA form, the CDR3 reads TGTGCCAGCAGCTTTTCCACCGGGACAGGGAATTACGAGCAGTACTTC.

This clonotype was seen many times. This chain links TRBV6-2 or TRBV6-3 with TRBJ1-5; D is uncertain. This CDR3 comprises 13 residues. V lost 2 bases and J 5 bases, leaving 7 bases between the germline ends. Germline CDR1 is MNHEY and CDR2 is SVGEGT. The CDR3, as DNA: TGTGCCAGCAGTTACCGAGGGCATCAGCCCCAGCATTTT. Protein sequence: CASSYRGHQPQHF.

Details on this clonotype: This may stem from a read error, because a much larger clone lies one nucleotide away. This sequence joins TRBV12-3 or TRBV12-4 and TRBJ1-1; no firm D call. There are 14 residues in the CDR3. The CDR3 DNA is TGTGCCAGCAGTTTTCGGGGTTATAACACTGAAGCTTGCTTT. Translation: CASSFRGYNTEACF.

There are many counts of this clonotype. The chain uses TRBV11-2 and TRBJ2-7, with 11 bases identical to TRBD2. Trimming took 5 bases from V and 3 from J; bases not matched to a gene: 6. Per the germline V gene, CDR1 is SGHAT and CDR2 is FQNNGV. The CDR3 has 15 residues. CDR3: CASSQGTSGVYEQYF. The CDR3 coding sequence is TGTGCCAGCAGCCAGGGGACTAGCGGAGTCTACGAGCAGTACTTC.

This clonotype was counted at least ten times. The genes are TRBV28 and TRBJ2-7; possibly TRBD1 for D (5 bases). Trimming cost V 8 bases and J 2 bases, with 16 bases left between them. This CDR3 has 14 amino acids. Germline CDR1 reads MDHEN; CDR2 reads SYDVKM. DNA of the CDR3: TGTGCCAGCCACAGGTCGGGTCTAACCTACGAGCAGTACTTC. Encoded protein: CASHRSGLTYEQYF.

Ten or more counts support this clonotype. The CDR3 DNA is TGTGCCAGCAGTGAAAGACAGGGGCAGTACTACGAGCAGTACTTC. Translating gives CASSERQGQYYEQYF. The V gene is TRBV6-1, the J gene TRBJ2-7; 8 bases align to TRBD1. The CDR3 has 15 amino acids. From germline, CDR1 is MNHNS and CDR2 SASEGT. V lost 2 bases, J lost 3 bases, and 6 bases stayed unmatched.

This clonotype was observed at least ten times. The rearrangement uses TRBV6-2 or TRBV6-3 and TRBJ2-4; D gene uncertain. The germline CDR1 and CDR2 sequences are MNHEY and SVGEGT. Trimming left V 2 bases short and J 2 bases short, with 10 bases between. CDR3 length: 15 amino acids. The CDR3: CASSYPGRPKNIQYF. The CDR3 nucleotides read TGTGCCAGCAGTTACCCGGGCAGACCCAAAAACATTCAGTACTTC.

This clonotype was counted ten times or more. V is TRBV3-1 and J is TRBJ2-5; 7 bases map to TRBD1. The V and J ends lost 0 bases and 10 bases, in that order; junction bases with no gene match: 5. The CDR3 sequence is 13 residues long. The germline V gene encodes CDR1 LGHDT and CDR2 YNNKEL (reference sequence). This chain's CDR3 is CASSQEDRVDQYF. The CDR3 DNA is TGTGCCAGCAGCCAAGAAGACAGGGTGGACCAGTACTTC.

Of note for this clonotype: Germline and junction disagree at one end, which may indicate a read error. As DNA, the CDR3 is TGTGCCAGCGGCTTCGGACAGGGGTTTTGGGCTTTCTTT. Encoded protein: CASGFGQGFWAFF. The V and J genes are TRBV11-2 and TRBJ1-1; TRBD1 matches at 9 bases. The CDR3 loop spans 13 amino acids. Germline V gene sequence: CDR1 SGHAT, CDR2 FQNNGV. Filled out from reference TRBV11-2 and TRBJ1-1, the complete variable domain reads EAGVAQSPRYKIIEKRQSVAFWCNPISGHATLYWYQQILGQGPKLLIQFQNNGVVDDSQLPKDRFSAERLKGVDSTLKIQPAKLEDSAVYLCASGFGQGFWAFFGQGTRLTVV.

This clonotype was counted at least ten times. This sequence joins TRBV29-1 and TRBJ2-7; 9 bases align to TRBD1. Losses at the gene ends were 4 bases for V and 2 bases for J; bases not matched to a gene: 9. CDR3 size: 15 residues. The germline CDR1 and CDR2 sequences are SQVTM and ANQGSEA. The CDR3 here is CSVGGRGQGTYEQYF. The CDR3 DNA follows: TGCAGCGTTGGGGGTCGGGGACAGGGAACCTACGAGCAGTACTTC.

This clonotype has at least ten counts. This chain joins TRBV7-8 and TRBJ2-7; 11 bases map to TRBD2. The trim removed 2 bases at V and 4 bases at J, leaving 10 bases unmatched. The germline gives CDR1 SGHVS, CDR2 FQNEAQ. This CDR3 is 17 amino acids long. DNA of the CDR3: TGTGCCAGCAGCTTACCGTCAACTAGCGGGAGTAGGTACGAGCAGTACTTC. It translates to CASSLPSTSGSRYEQYF. Filled out from reference TRBV7-8 and TRBJ2-7, the complete variable domain reads GAGVSQSPRYKVAKRGQDVALRCDPISGHVSLFWYQQALGQGPEFLTYFQNEAQLDKSGLPSDRFFAERPEGSVSTLKIQRTQQEDSAVYLCASSLPSTSGSRYEQYFGPGTRLTVT.

This clonotype was seen repeatedly, ten times or more. The chain has TRBV24-1 and TRBJ2-7; 11 bases map to TRBD2. CDR1 and CDR2 (germline): KGHDR, SFDVKD. The CDR3 covers 19 residues. J lost 5 bases, V lost 0 bases, and 14 bases had no gene match. The CDR3 DNA reads TGTGCCACCAGTGATTTGCACCAGGGACTAGCGGTCTGGTGGGACGAGCAGTACTTC. Protein product: CATSDLHQGLAVWWDEQYF.

Regarding this clonotype: A clone one base away is much larger, so this may be a read error. The chain links TRBV19 to TRBJ1-1, with TRBD1 as a possible D gene (5 bases). In germline, CDR1 is LNHDA, CDR2 SQIVND (reference sequence). This CDR3 contains 13 residues. Written as DNA, the CDR3 is TGTGCCAGTAGTATGGCAGGGAACACTGAAGCTTGCTTT. The encoded protein is CASSMAGNTEACF. The full variable domain, completed using reference TRBV19 and TRBJ1-1, is DGGITQSPKYLFRKEGQNVTLSCEQNLNHDAMYWYRQDPGQGLRLIYYSQIVNDFQKGDIAEGYSVSREKKESFPLTVTSAQKNPTAFYLCASSMAGNTEACFGQGTRLTVV.

This clonotype was detected many times. The chain is built from TRBV29-1 and TRBJ1-1; D unclear. V was cut by 6 bases and J by 5 bases, with 13 bases left in between. The CDR3 spans 12 residues. Germline V CDR1 and CDR2: SQVTM, ANQGSEA. As DNA, the CDR3 is TGCAGCGTCAACGGCCGGGGAACTGAAGCTTTCTTT. Protein sequence: CSVNGRGTEAFF.

This clonotype occurred many times. The rearrangement links TRBV6-5 to TRBJ2-7, with D unclear. CDR1 and CDR2 (germline): MNHEY, SVGAGI. V was pared by 0 bases and J by 7 bases, with 10 bases between. CDR3 length: 13 residues. The CDR3 here is CASSYSSIAEQYF. Here the CDR3 DNA reads TGTGCCAGCAGTTACTCCAGTATTGCGGAGCAGTACTTC.

The V call is TRBV3-1, the J call TRBJ2-5; TRBD2 matches at 8 bases. The CDR3 has 17 amino acids. V was pared by 1 base and J by 1 base, with 8 bases of the junction left unmatched. CDR1 and CDR2 from the germline V gene are LGHDT and YNNKEL (reference sequence). CDR3 nucleotide sequence: TGTGCCAGCAGCCAAGGTGTTTGGCGGGAGGCCCAAGAGACCCAGTACTTC. As protein: CASSQGVWREAQETQYF.

This clonotype was seen ten or more times. V is TRBV6-1 and J is TRBJ1-1; possibly TRBD1 for D (5 bases). Deletions cut 3 bases from V and 3 bases from J, with 8 bases between. This CDR3 has 13 residues. The V gene's germline CDR1 is MNHNS and CDR2 SASEGT. CDR3 sequence: CASSDGGYTEAFF. For the CDR3, the DNA is TGTGCCAGCAGTGATGGGGGATACACTGAAGCTTTCTTT.

This clonotype was recorded many times. The chain carries TRBV7-9 and TRBJ1-1; unclear D gene. The germline CDR1 and CDR2 sequences are SEHNR and FQNEAQ (reference sequence). Trimming shortened V by 7 bases and J by 4 bases, and 16 bases separated the two germline ends. This CDR3 has 14 residues. Here the CDR3 reads CASTLDPPGTEAFF. In DNA form, the CDR3 reads TGTGCCAGCACCCTCGACCCCCCTGGCACTGAAGCTTTCTTT.

There are many counts of this clonotype. The CDR3 nucleotides read TGCGCCAGCAGTTCTGGGGCTAACTATGGCTACACCTTC. It is translated as CASSSGANYGYTF. The V and J genes are TRBV5-1 and TRBJ1-2; D call uncertain. CDR1 and CDR2 (germline): SGHRS, YFSETQ. V gave up 5 bases and J gave up 0 bases, with 8 bases separating them. The CDR3 runs 13 residues.